These T cell receptor beta chains were read from a single sample in a study of T cell responses to AZD1222 COVID-19 vaccine. Sequencing used immunoSEQ multiplex PCR; TCRdb keeps in-frame clones, though not all of them. The table has 150,000 or so clones, about 88% seen once; the top ten hold around 3.2%. The specimen was peripheral blood, collected on day 0 of AZD1222 vaccination. Source of these receptors: an adult in good health. Each CDR3 is given with its conserved first and last residue. D genes are given only for firm matches. A clone size is listed for some rows: how often the clone was seen (once, few, many), or a class if it is expanded.

D gene: TRBD1; clone size: -; V gene: TRBV6-5; J gene: TRBJ2-1; CDR3 protein: CASSYSSGGNEQFF; CDR3 DNA: TGTGCCAGCAGTTACTCGTCAGGGGGCAATGAGCAGTTCTTC
D gene: -; clone size: few; V gene: TRBV20-1; J gene: TRBJ2-7; CDR3 protein: CSARAADEQYF; CDR3 DNA: TGCAGTGCTAGAGCGGCTGACGAGCAGTACTTC
D gene: -; clone size: -; V gene: TRBV18; J gene: TRBJ1-1; CDR3 protein: CASSPQGGSVNTEAFF; CDR3 DNA: TGTGCCAGCTCACCACAAGGTGGCAGCGTGAACACTGAAGCTTTCTTT
D gene: -; clone size: once; V gene: TRBV9; J gene: TRBJ2-5; CDR3 protein: CASSPGTDWGTQYF; CDR3 DNA: TGTGCCAGCAGCCCCGGGACGGACTGGGGGACCCAGTACTTC
D gene: -; clone size: -; V gene: TRBV12-5; J gene: TRBJ2-5; CDR3 protein: CASGLDLETQYF; CDR3 DNA: TGTGCTAGTGGTTTGGATCTAGAGACCCAGTACTTC
D gene: -; clone size: once; V gene: TRBV12-1; J gene: TRBJ1-5; CDR3 protein: CASSLWDSLRDQPQHF; CDR3 DNA: TGTGCCAGCAGCCTATGGGACAGCCTTAGGGATCAGCCCCAGCATTTT
D gene: -; clone size: -; V gene: TRBV5-4; J gene: TRBJ1-2; CDR3 protein: CASSQDSTYGYTF; CDR3 DNA: TGTGCCAGCAGCCAAGACAGTACCTATGGCTACACCTTC
D gene: -; clone size: few; V gene: TRBV19; J gene: TRBJ2-7; CDR3 protein: CASSRGQTYEQYF; CDR3 DNA: TGTGCCAGTAGTCGTGGACAGACCTACGAGCAGTACTTC
D gene: -; clone size: once; V gene: TRBV4-3; J gene: TRBJ2-3; CDR3 protein: CASSQDWTRGQYF; CDR3 DNA: TGCGCCAGCAGCCAAGATTGGACCCGGGGGCAGTATTTT
D gene: -; clone size: -; V gene: TRBV2; J gene: TRBJ1-4; CDR3 protein: CASAPSYIVGEKLFF; CDR3 DNA: TGTGCCAGCGCCCCTAGTTACATTGTGGGAGAAAAACTGTTTTTT
D gene: -; clone size: few; V gene: TRBV10-1; J gene: TRBJ1-1; CDR3 protein: CASSEYGATFF; CDR3 DNA: TGCGCCAGCAGTGAGTACGGGGCTACTTTCTTT
D gene: -; clone size: -; V gene: TRBV2; J gene: TRBJ2-5; CDR3 protein: CASSEDLAETQYF; CDR3 DNA: TGTGCCAGCAGTGAAGACCTAGCGGAGACCCAGTACTTC
D gene: -; clone size: -; V gene: TRBV7-2; J gene: TRBJ1-1; CDR3 protein: CASSTQGGNTEAFF; CDR3 DNA: TGTGCCAGCAGCACTCAGGGTGGGAACACTGAAGCTTTCTTT
D gene: -; clone size: -; V gene: TRBV27; J gene: TRBJ2-7; CDR3 protein: CASSSDSSYEQYF; CDR3 DNA: TGTGCCAGCAGTTCGGACTCCTCCTACGAGCAGTACTTC
D gene: TRBD2; clone size: -; V gene: TRBV27; J gene: TRBJ2-7; CDR3 protein: CASSLGRGAYEQYF; CDR3 DNA: TGTGCCAGCAGTTTGGGGCGGGGGGCCTACGAGCAGTACTTC